This TCR beta chain was identified in a study of shared clonotypes between healthy human individuals. Study-level results: Roughly 5% of naive CD4 clonotypes were common to a handful of donors. Researchers sampled blood only, noting tissue repertoires likely differ.

Libraries were prepared by immunoSEQ multiplex PCR; TCRdb keeps only in-frame clonotypes and omits some of them. The profile shows more than 2,000,000 clones, more than 80% of them singletons. Points on this clone: Its antigen remains unknown. This sample includes further DNA sequences coding for the same CDR3.

In germline, CDR1 is MNHNS, CDR2 SASEGT. There are 10 residues in the CDR3. V lost 9 bases to trimming and J lost 6 bases, with 8 bases between them. The sequenced sample consisted of naive CD4+ T cells sorted from blood. Subset described: CD45RA+ positively selected. J is TRBJ1-1 and V is TRBV6-1; no reliable D call. The clonotype was recovered from a man between 18 and 35 years old in good health. CDR3 sequence (DNA): TGTGCCAGTGGGAGGGCTGAAGCTTTCTTT. It translates to CASGRAEAFF.